This T cell receptor beta chain was recorded in a study of T cell clonotyping in hematopoietic cell transplantation. Notes on the study in general: Without cell sorting, CD4 versus CD8 contributions remain unresolved. Broader posttransplant TCR repertoire diversity was predicted by graft donor and pretransplant recipient Inverse Simpson Index values.

Trimming at V came to 1 base and at J to 1 base, leaving 6 bases not matched to a gene. The CDR3 is 18 residues long. Germline V gene sequence: CDR1 SGHTA, CDR2 FQGNSA. Worth noting for this clone: What it binds is unknown.

The data were produced by immunoSEQ multiplex PCR, yet TCRdb's version contains in-frame clones alone and is incomplete. Found here are over a thousand clones, around nine tenths of them singletons; the top ten hold about 43%. The sequence came from a female patient in her 50s who had an allogeneic stem cell transplant from an unrelated donor, so T cells may come from the graft donor. Some clones in this sample may be carry-over from other donors' samples. The chain has TRBV7-2 and TRBJ2-3; 12 bases agree with TRBD2. Material: peripheral blood mononuclear cells, obtained 180 days after allogeneic stem cell transplant. CDR3 DNA: TGTGCCAGCAGCTTAGGAAGTCTAGCGGGGGGGCGCACAGATACGCAGTATTTT. Encoded protein: CASSLGSLAGGRTDTQYF.